One and the same sample provided the 20 T cell receptor beta chains below, sequenced in a study of OX40 agonist ivuxolimab in advanced cancers. Assay used: immunoSEQ multiplex PCR; TCRdb lists only in-frame clones, some missing. Of 12,000 to 15,000 clones in the sample, around four fifths are singletons; the top ten hold approximately 32%. Sequenced here: CD4+ or CD8+ T cells sorted from blood, sampled in a trial of the OX40 agonist ivuxolimab. These receptors originate from an adult with an advanced solid tumor such as melanoma, head and neck, liver or kidney cancer.

This rearrangement joins TRBV28 to TRBJ2-7; 7 nucleotides line up with TRBD1. With 6 bases clipped from V and 3 bases from J, the junction kept 5 bases outside the gene matches. This CDR3 region has 13 residues. The V gene's germline CDR1 is MDHEN and CDR2 SYDVKM. CDR3 residues: CASRGTADYEQYF. In nucleotides, the CDR3 is TGTGCCAGCAGAGGGACAGCCGACTACGAGCAGTACTTC.

This clone was counted a few times. Only one base separates this from a far larger clonotype, so it likely reflects a read error. The chain uses TRBV5-1 and TRBJ2-4; D is unclear. V gave up 3 bases and J gave up 3 bases, with 10 bases separating them. Looked up from germline, CDR1 is SGHRS and CDR2 is YFSETQ. This CDR3 is 14 amino acids long. The CDR3 sequence: CASSYLEGKNIQYF. As DNA, the CDR3 is TGCGCCAGCAGCTACCTCGAAGGCAAAAACATTCAGTACTTC.

The chain has TRBV6-1 and TRBJ2-2; D is undetermined. Germline loops: CDR1 MNHNS, CDR2 SASEGT. The CDR3 spans 12 residues. V was clipped by 10 bases and J by 4 bases, with 10 bases between them. DNA for the CDR3: TGTGCCATCCTAGTGAGCACCGGGGAGCTGTTTTTT. Protein sequence: CAILVSTGELFF.

The count of this clone is one. The J gene is TRBJ2-1, the V gene TRBV5-1; 8 positions match TRBD2. Germline assignment: CDR1 SGHRS and CDR2 YFSETQ. Unmatched junction bases numbered 10, after V lost 4 bases and J lost 4 bases. The CDR3 sequence is 16 residues long. The CDR3 bases are TGCGCCAGCAGCCTGACCGGGACTAGAATTTACAATGAGCAGTTCTTC. It codes for CASSLTGTRIYNEQFF.

V is TRBV7-9 and J is TRBJ2-2, with 11 bases that match TRBD2. The V segment lost 2 bases and the J segment 7 bases; nucleotides outside the gene matches: 9. This CDR3 comprises 17 residues. Germline V CDR1 and CDR2: SEHNR, FQNEAQ (reference sequence). The CDR3 sequence: CASSLLAGGSSGGELFF. CDR3 nucleotides: TGTGCCAGCAGCTTATTAGCGGGAGGGTCTTCCGGCGGGGAGCTGTTTTTT. The whole variable domain, filled in from reference TRBV7-9 and TRBJ2-2, reads DTGVSQNPRHKITKRGQNVTFRCDPISEHNRLYWYRQTLGQGPEFLTYFQNEAQLEKSRLLSDRFSAERPKGSFSTLEIQRTEQGDSAMYLCASSLLAGGSSGGELFFGEGSRLTVL.

This rearrangement joins TRBV12-5 to TRBJ2-1; D remains unclear. Germline-derived CDR1 and CDR2 are LGHNT and FRNRAP. The CDR3 has 12 residues. Trimming pared 6 bases from V and 3 bases from J, leaving 6 bases between. The CDR3 DNA sequence: TGTGCTAGTGGCCACCTCTACAATGAGCAGTTCTTC. Translating it yields CASGHLYNEQFF.

V is TRBV28 and J is TRBJ2-1; D is unclear. With 3 bases removed from V and 7 bases from J, the gap between germline ends came to 7 bases. The CDR3 is 12 amino acids. CDR1 is MDHEN, CDR2 SYDVKM, per germline. As DNA, the CDR3 is TGTGCCAGCAGTTTTGGTGCGAATGAGCAGTTCTTC. Its protein product is CASSFGANEQFF.

The gene calls are TRBV28 and TRBJ2-3; 10 bases fit TRBD2. After removal of 6 bases from V and 3 bases from J, the junction contained 12 bases not matched to a gene. This CDR3 region has 17 residues. Germline V gene lookup returns CDR1 MDHEN and CDR2 SYDVKM. The CDR3 sequence: CASSRFPTSGMTDTQYF. As DNA, the CDR3 is TGTGCCAGCAGCCGTTTCCCCACTAGCGGGATGACAGATACGCAGTATTTT.

This clone was counted a single time. This chain uses TRBV30 with TRBJ1-2; TRBD1 might be the D (5 bases). Germline V CDR1 and CDR2: GTSNPN, SVGIG (reference sequence). The CDR3 is 15 residues long. Trimming took 2 bases from V and 4 from J, leaving 17 bases between them. For the CDR3, the DNA is TGTGCCTGGAGTTTCAACCCGGGACGGATCTATGGCTACACCTTC. This gives the protein CAWSFNPGRIYGYTF.

This sequence joins TRBV29-1 and TRBJ1-5; 7 bases line up with TRBD1. J lost 5 bases, V lost 4 bases, and 5 bases had no gene match. Germline V CDR1 and CDR2: SQVTM, ANQGSEA. This CDR3 is 13 amino acids long. The CDR3 loop is CSVGSTGDQPQHF. CDR3 bases: TGCAGCGTTGGATCCACAGGGGATCAGCCCCAGCATTTT.

The chain recombines TRBV2 with TRBJ1-4; D might be TRBD1 (5 bases). This CDR3 contains 13 residues. V lost 3 bases and J lost 9, with 11 bases in between. CDR1 is SNHLY, CDR2 FYNNEI, per germline. CDR3 DNA: TGTGCCAGCAGTGAGGCAGGGAAGAAAAAACTGTTTTTT. Amino acids: CASSEAGKKKLFF.

This sequence joins TRBV5-1 and TRBJ2-1, with 7 bases identical to TRBD2. Trimming at V came to 3 bases and at J to 6 bases, leaving 3 bases not matched to a gene. The CDR3 is made up of 13 amino acids. Germline CDR1 reads SGHRS; CDR2 reads YFSETQ. The CDR3 here is CASSSTSLNEQFF. CDR3 sequence (DNA): TGCGCCAGCAGCTCGACTAGCCTCAATGAGCAGTTCTTC.

The CDR3 DNA is TGTGCCAGCAGCCCGACTAGCGCCAGAGGGGAGCTGTTTTTT. Its translation is CASSPTSARGELFF. The chain links TRBV28 to TRBJ2-2, with TRBD2 matching 8 bases. V shed 6 bases and J 8 bases; nucleotides not matched to a gene: 8. This CDR3 comprises 14 residues. CDR1 is MDHEN and CDR2 is SYDVKM in the germline V gene.

The chain couples TRBV27 to TRBJ2-1; TRBD2 matches 8 bases. Germline V gene lookup returns CDR1 MNHEY and CDR2 SMNVEV (reference sequence). This CDR3 is built from 16 residues. Germline trimming cut 5 bases from V and 5 bases from J; bases unmatched to any gene: 11. In DNA, the CDR3 is TGTGCCAGCAGTCCGTTAGCGGGACGGGTTAACAATGAGCAGTTCTTC. Encoded protein: CASSPLAGRVNNEQFF.

This clone was detected only once. The chain is built from TRBV7-9 and TRBJ1-3; unclear D gene. Germline-derived CDR1 and CDR2 are SEHNR and FQNEAQ (reference sequence). The V end lost 4 bases, the J end lost 6 bases, and 22 bases lay between the germline ends. The CDR3 contains 17 residues. This chain's CDR3 is CASSSYLGEAAKNTIYF. DNA for the CDR3: TGTGCCAGCAGCTCCTATCTCGGGGAAGCGGCCAAAAACACCATATATTTT.

This chain joins TRBV6-5 and TRBJ2-3; D unclear. The V gene lost 6 bases and the J gene lost 6 bases, with 16 bases spanning the gap. The CDR3 totals 14 residues. CDR1 is MNHEY, CDR2 SVGAGI, per germline. The CDR3 protein is CASSTNGNSDTQYF. The CDR3 DNA follows: TGTGCCAGCAGCACCAATGGGAACTCGGATACGCAGTATTTT.

The chain links TRBV12-5 to TRBJ2-1, with D unclear. From germline, CDR1 is LGHNT and CDR2 FRNRAP. V lost 1 base, J lost 8 bases, and 9 bases lay in between. The CDR3 contains 13 residues. As DNA, the CDR3 is TGTGCTAGTGGTTTGGGCTCTGGGGATGAGCAGTTCTTC. Its protein is CASGLGSGDEQFF.

The V call is TRBV7-9, the J call TRBJ2-3; the match to TRBD2 covers 8 bases. The CDR3 has 16 amino acids. The V gene end was trimmed by 8 bases and the J gene end by 0 bases; junction bases not matched to a gene: 10. Germline V gene sequence: CDR1 SEHNR, CDR2 FQNEAQ (reference sequence). CDR3 in amino acids: CASSSWASGSTDTQYF. Here the CDR3 DNA reads TGTGCCAGCTCCAGCTGGGCTAGCGGGAGCACAGATACGCAGTATTTT.

The chain employs TRBV9 and TRBJ2-1; TRBD2 is a possible D gene (6 bases). The CDR3 contains 16 residues. With 4 bases removed from V and 0 bases from J, the gap between germline ends came to 14 bases. The germline CDR1 and CDR2 sequences are SGDLS and YYNGEE. For the CDR3, the DNA is TGTGCCAGCAGCCCGAGGGGCGGGAACTCCTACAATGAGCAGTTCTTC. Protein: CASSPRGGNSYNEQFF.

J is TRBJ1-6 and V is TRBV6-4; D unresolved. The germline gives CDR1 MRHNA, CDR2 SNTAGT. V shed 0 bases and J shed 7 bases, with 10 bases lying between them. The CDR3 has 15 residues. The CDR3 protein is CASSDSEAPNSPLHF. Written as DNA, the CDR3 is TGTGCCAGCAGTGACTCAGAGGCGCCAAATTCACCCCTCCACTTT.